This T cell receptor beta chain stems from a study of blood T cell repertoires in COVID-19 (dated by TCRdb to the early 2020s). Looking at the study overall: Samples covering the acute and convalescent phases of COVID-19 were provided by collaborators in the United States, Italy and Spain. The material from the prospective study consisted of cDNA or gDNA derived from T cells, B-cell-depleted T cells, or PBMCs. Subjects who had been exposed to COVID-19, were actively infected with it, or had recovered from it provided the deeply sampled blood TCRbeta repertoires that made up the dataset. The repertoires were released in a freely available public database intended as a resource for research on the immune response to SARS-CoV-2. Samples were obtained from the ongoing ImmuneRACE study (first 160 participants) and from 1,254 subjects provided by 6 global collaborators. Nearly every sample came with metadata listing a de-identified subject ID, COVID-19 status, age in years and sex. Where available, HLA class I and class II types were taken from metadata supplied by the sample provider and were not determined by assay-based typing. Results the study describes overall, beyond this receptor: The amount of clinical and demographic metadata varied by source and participant and was provided uncurated.

Measured from the cysteine to the phenylalanine, the CDR3 is 15 residues long. Of the read, only the CDR3 DNA is kept; its 45 bases are in frame from base 1. Germline trimming: 1 base from V, 4 bases from J; junction bases outside gene matches: 5. The germline V gene yields SGHRS for CDR1 and YFSETQ for CDR2. The immunoSEQ Assay, a bias-controlled multiplex PCR, was used to amplify TCRbeta CDR3 regions from genomic DNA. Per the source publication's procedure: The number of nucleated cells in each sample was estimated by amplification of reference gene primers within the assay. To quantify the absolute abundance of each unique TCRbeta CDR3 rearrangement, sequence reads were collapsed and filtered. Productive Simpson clonality was computed per sample as the square root of Simpson's diversity index over productive rearrangements. TCRdb retrieved this table from immuneACCESS and kept in-frame rearrangements only. Not all clones are present; in checked studies, unresolved V genes account for under half, and no reason is known for the remainder. That table furnishes V, J and clone size, whereas the DNA furnished D and trimming. This sample comprises about 120,000 clones, about four fifths of them detected only once. The ten largest clonotypes hold about 10% of the sample.

In regard to this clone: Its recognized antigen is unknown. The sample holds no much larger clone one base away, and base qualities are not on file.

Whole blood was collected in K2EDTA tubes by collaborating institutions according to the institutions' own protocols. For TCRbeta analysis, collaborators shipped samples as frozen whole blood, isolated PBMCs, or DNA extracted from either of those sample types. The sequencing sample was made of peripheral blood. The V and J genes are TRBV5-1 and TRBJ1-1, and 9 junctional nucleotides match TRBD1. This clonotype was obtained from a human donor in a cohort sampled during active COVID-19. CDR3 loop: CASSLPGTGITEAFF. The DNA sequence is as follows: TGCGCCAGCAGCTTGCCCGGGACAGGGATCACTGAAGCTTTCTTT. This CDR3, with the reference TRBV5-1 and TRBJ1-1 proteins standing in past its ends, gives the full variable domain KAGVTQTPRYLIKTRGQQVTLSCSPISGHRSVSWYQQTPGQGLQFLFEYFSETQRNKGNFPGRFSGRQFSNSRSEMNVSTLELGDSALYLCASSLPGTGITEAFFGQGTRLTVV.